Here is one T cell receptor (beta chain) with its context. As yet, its antigen is unknown. TCRdb's copy holds only in-frame clones and misses some; the assay was immunoSEQ multiplex PCR. Among about 180,000 clones listed, approximately 87% were seen once. The data were obtained in a study of cytomegalovirus exposure and HLA in healthy donors. Background on the study: According to later analysis, the same platform produced the 120 or so validation and some 680 first-cohort repertoires.

General study points: A classifier reportedly called cytomegalovirus status with high sensitivity and specificity. A few CMV-associated chains were confirmed in vitro to be specific for CMV antigens. Subsequent analysis revealed that first-cohort TCR clusters tended to co-occur in the 95 to 150 validation repertoires.

Germline lookup yields CDR1 MNHNS and CDR2 SASEGT. The CDR3 runs 13 residues. Trimming left V 2 bases short and J 5 bases short, with 10 bases between. This chain uses TRBV6-1 with TRBJ2-7; possibly TRBD1 for D (5 bases). Sequenced material: PBMCs. This receptor was obtained from a woman aged 25-40 years in good health and CMV-seronegative. This CDR3 reads CASSEQGLHEQYF. In DNA, the CDR3 is TGTGCCAGCAGTGAACAGGGCTTACACGAGCAGTACTTC.